The sequence of this TCR beta chain was determined in a study of blood T cell repertoires in COVID-19. Study-level information: Donors of Cohort 3 who recovered were those that had two negative PCRs, clearance, or symptom resolution. Donors in the United States, Italy and Spain gave samples during acute or convalescent COVID-19.

V lost 2 bases to trimming and J lost 2 bases, with 9 bases between them. The CDR3 covers 14 residues. Germline loops: CDR1 SGHTA, CDR2 FQGNSA. In the authors' workflow: Nucleated cell number was recorded as an estimate derived from reference gene primer amplification. Sequencing was performed with immunoSEQ multiplex PCR; in TCRdb, only in-frame clones are kept and a portion is missing. V and J calls and clone size are those listed in that table; D and trimming were worked out from the DNA. The table records over 130,000 clones, over 75% of them present only once. The V gene is TRBV7-2, the J gene TRBJ2-5; D call uncertain. This sequence originates from a man between 50 and 59 years old in a cohort exposed to, infected with or recovered from COVID-19 (not recorded which). The material sequenced was PBMCs or T cells enriched from blood (not recorded which). The CDR3 sequence is CASSLNLRQETQYF. In nucleotides, the CDR3 is TGTGCCAGCAGCTTAAATCTCAGGCAAGAGACCCAGTACTTC.